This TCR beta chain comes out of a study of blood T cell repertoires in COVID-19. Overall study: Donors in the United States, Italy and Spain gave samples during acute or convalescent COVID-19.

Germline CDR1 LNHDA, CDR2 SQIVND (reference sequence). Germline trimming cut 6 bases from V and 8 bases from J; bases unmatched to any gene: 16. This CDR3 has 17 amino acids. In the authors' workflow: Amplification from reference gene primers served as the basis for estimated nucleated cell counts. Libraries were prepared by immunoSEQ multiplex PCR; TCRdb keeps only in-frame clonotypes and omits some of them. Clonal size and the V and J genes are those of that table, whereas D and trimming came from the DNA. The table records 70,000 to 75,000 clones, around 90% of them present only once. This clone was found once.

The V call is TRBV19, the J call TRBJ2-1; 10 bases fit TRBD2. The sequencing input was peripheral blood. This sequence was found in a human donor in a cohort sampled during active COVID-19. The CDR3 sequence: CASRKPGGTSDIDEQFF. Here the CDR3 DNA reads TGTGCCAGTAGAAAACCAGGGGGGACTAGCGATATCGATGAGCAGTTCTTC.